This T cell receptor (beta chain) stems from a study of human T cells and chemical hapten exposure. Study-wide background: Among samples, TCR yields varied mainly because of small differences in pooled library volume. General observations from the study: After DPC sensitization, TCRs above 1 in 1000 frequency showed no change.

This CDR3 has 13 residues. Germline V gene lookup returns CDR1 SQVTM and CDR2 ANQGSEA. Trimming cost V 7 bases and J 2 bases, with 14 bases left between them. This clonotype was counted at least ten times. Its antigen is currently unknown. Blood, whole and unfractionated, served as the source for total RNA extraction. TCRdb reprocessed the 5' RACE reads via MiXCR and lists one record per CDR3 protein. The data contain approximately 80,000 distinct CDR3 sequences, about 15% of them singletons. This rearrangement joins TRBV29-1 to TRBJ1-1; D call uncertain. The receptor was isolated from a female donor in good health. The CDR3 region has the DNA TGCAGCGGGAGCGACCCGCCAAACACTGAAGCTTTCTTT. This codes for CSGSDPPNTEAFF.